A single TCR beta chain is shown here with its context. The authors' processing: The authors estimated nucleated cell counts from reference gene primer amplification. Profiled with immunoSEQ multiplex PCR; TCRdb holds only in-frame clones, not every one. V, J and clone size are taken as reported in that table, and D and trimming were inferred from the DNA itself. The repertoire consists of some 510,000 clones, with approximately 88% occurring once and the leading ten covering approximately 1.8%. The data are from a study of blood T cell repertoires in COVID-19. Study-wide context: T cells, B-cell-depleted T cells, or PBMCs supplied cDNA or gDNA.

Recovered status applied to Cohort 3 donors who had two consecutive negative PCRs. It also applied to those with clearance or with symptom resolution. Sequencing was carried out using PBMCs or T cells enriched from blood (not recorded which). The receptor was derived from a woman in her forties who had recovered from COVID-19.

CDR3 protein: CATSRLGELFF. The CDR3 DNA is TGTGCCACCAGCAGACTCGGGGAGCTGTTTTTT. The chain uses TRBV15 and TRBJ2-2; the D is unclear. The CDR3 contains 11 residues. V was pared by 2 bases and J by 7 bases, with 2 bases between. Germline CDR1 and CDR2: LNHNV and YYDKDF (reference sequence). Using reference TRBV15 and TRBJ2-2 for the parts outside the CDR3, the full variable domain is DAMVIQNPRYQVTQFGKPVTLSCSQTLNHNVMYWYQQKSSQAPKLLFHYYDKDFNNEADTPDNFQSRRPNTSFCFLDIRSPGLGDTAMYLCATSRLGELFFGEGSRLTVL.